The T cell receptor (beta chain) under discussion was sequenced for a study of blood T cell repertoires in COVID-19 (dated by TCRdb to 2019 to 2021). With regard to the full study: Samples from collaborators originated in the United States, Italy and Spain and spanned both the acute and convalescent phases of COVID-19. The dataset comprised deeply sampled blood TCRbeta repertoires from subjects exposed to, actively infected with, or recovered from COVID-19. The material from the prospective study consisted of cDNA or gDNA derived from T cells, B-cell-depleted T cells, or PBMCs. Samples came from the ongoing ImmuneRACE study (first 160 participants) plus 1,254 subjects from 6 global collaborators. Nearly every sample came with metadata listing a de-identified subject ID, COVID-19 status, age in years and sex. The repertoires were released in a freely available public database meant as a resource for research on the immune response to SARS-CoV-2. Where available, HLA class I and class II types were taken from metadata supplied by the sample provider and were not determined by assay-based typing. Summary of the overall study and its limitations: Clinical and demographic metadata were provided uncurated, with the amount varying by source and participant.

CDR3 length: 16 amino acids, cysteine to phenylalanine. The sequence is cut down to CDR3 DNA, 48 bases in frame from base 1. CDR1 MGHRA and CDR2 YSYEKL were looked up in the germline V gene. Trimming leaves V shorter by 1 base and J shorter by 8 bases, with the junction holding 13 bases beyond the gene matches. TCRbeta CDR3 regions were amplified from genomic DNA using the immunoSEQ Assay, a bias-controlled multiplex PCR. Per the original workflow: The number of nucleated cells in each sample was estimated from the amplification of reference gene primers within the assay. To quantify the absolute abundance of each unique TCRbeta CDR3 rearrangement, sequence reads were collapsed and filtered. For each sample, productive Simpson clonality was calculated by taking the square root of Simpson's diversity index across productive rearrangements. TCRdb carries this immuneACCESS record with in-frame sequences only. Its versions omit some clonotypes, under half of them owing to an unresolved V gene in the studies checked, with the rest unexplained. The V and J calls and clone size are taken from that table; D and trimming were inferred from the DNA. The sample includes some 270,000 clones, with 80% to 90% observed a single time. The ten biggest clones cover around 0.88% of the sample.

Points on this clone: Its cognate antigen has yet to be identified. Base quality data are lacking; no much larger clone is found one base away.

Collaborating institutions collected whole blood in K2EDTA tubes following their own protocols. Collaborator samples were shipped for TCRbeta analysis as frozen whole blood, isolated PBMCs, or DNA extracted from either sample type. In this chain, TRBV4-1 is recombined with TRBJ1-2, with 7 bases in between that match TRBD1. This TCR came from a man aged 30 to 39 with acute or convalescent COVID-19. Sequenced sample: peripheral blood. DNA sequence: TGCGCCAGCAGCCAAGTCGGAGGGGGCCTGTCTGAAGGCTACACCTTC. Its translation is CASSQVGGGLSEGYTF.